A selection of T cell receptor beta chains follows, all from one sample in a study of CD8 T cells in Susac syndrome. TCRdb recomputed calls from the immunoSEQ multiplex PCR reads with MiXCR, one row per CDR3 protein. In the table there are roughly 110,000 distinct CDR3 sequences, approximately 93% of which are singletons. Sample: CD8+ T cells from PBMCs. All receptors derive from a human donor with Susac syndrome. The CDR3 runs from the conserved cysteine through the conserved F or W. D genes are given only for firm matches. Where a row states a size, it is once, few, many or the class of an expanded clone; other rows omit it.

j_gene | d_gene | v_gene | len | abundance | CDR3nt | CDR3aa
TRBJ2-5 | - | TRBV20-1 | 12 | - | TGCAGTGCTAGAGGCTACGAAGAGACCCAGTACTTC | CSARGYEETQYF
TRBJ2-5 | - | TRBV5-1 | 15 | - | TGCGCCAGCAGCTTGGACTCCGGGACTGGAGAGACCCAGTACTTC | CASSLDSGTGETQYF
TRBJ2-7 | - | TRBV4-1 | 14 | - | TGCGCCAGCAGCCAAGTGGGCGAAGCGAACGAGCAGTACTTC | CASSQVGEANEQYF
TRBJ1-2 | - | TRBV24-1 | 14 | - | TGTGCCACCCCCCCCGCAGGCCCTAACTATGGCTACACCTTC | CATPPAGPNYGYTF
TRBJ1-5 | - | TRBV7-9 | 16 | - | TGTGCCAGCAGCCACAAAGGGGCCGATAGCAATCAGCCCCAGCATTTT | CASSHKGADSNQPQHF
TRBJ2-7 | - | TRBV14 | 15 | - | TGTGCCAGCAGCCCAGCCTTTCCAAGCTCCTACGAGCAGTACTTC | CASSPAFPSSYEQYF
TRBJ2-7 | - | TRBV6-2/TRBV6-3 | 13 | - | TGTGCCAGCAGTCACGGTGCCTCCTACGAGCAGTACTTC | CASSHGASYEQYF
TRBJ2-3 | TRBD1 | TRBV25-1 | 14 | - | TGTGCCAGCCGCGACAGGGCTCTCGCAGATACGCAGTATTTT | CASRDRALADTQYF
TRBJ1-2 | - | TRBV4-1 | 13 | - | TGCGCCAGCAGCCAAAACGGAGTTTTCGGCTACACCTTC | CASSQNGVFGYTF
TRBJ2-2 | - | TRBV7-9 | 15 | - | TGTGCCAGCAGCCCGGACAGCACGAACACCGGGGAGCTGTTTTTT | CASSPDSTNTGELFF
TRBJ2-7 | TRBD2 | TRBV20-1 | 15 | - | TGCAGTGCCGCTAGAGGGCGGGGGGCGTCCTACGAGCAGTACTTC | CSAARGRGASYEQYF
TRBJ2-7 | - | TRBV7-6 | 14 | once | TGTGCCAGCAGCTTCTCGGCGGCAGGCTACGAGCAGTACTTC | CASSFSAAGYEQYF
TRBJ2-5 | TRBD1 | TRBV7-9 | 15 | - | TGTGCCAGCAGCTTGGAAGAGGGGGCCCAAGAGACCCAGTACTTC | CASSLEEGAQETQYF
TRBJ1-3 | - | TRBV20-1 | 11 | - | TGCAGTGCTACATCCGGAAACACCATATATTTT | CSATSGNTIYF
TRBJ1-1 | TRBD1 | TRBV20-1 | 11 | - | TGCAGTGCAACAGGGGGGACTGAAGCTTTCTTT | CSATGGTEAFF
TRBJ2-1 | TRBD2 | TRBV4-2 | 15 | - | TGTGCCAGCAGCCCCACTAGCGGCCTCTACAATGAGCAGTTCTTC | CASSPTSGLYNEQFF
TRBJ1-1 | - | TRBV24-1 | 13 | - | TGTGCCACCAGTGACCCGTGGAACACTGAAGCTTTCTTT | CATSDPWNTEAFF
TRBJ1-2 | - | TRBV20-1 | 11 | - | TGCAGTGCTAGAGACAGGGCTGGCTACACCTTC | CSARDRAGYTF
TRBJ1-3 | - | TRBV27 | 15 | - | TGTGCCAGCAGTCCCTCCCAAGGACCGGAAAACACCATATATTTT | CASSPSQGPENTIYF
TRBJ2-5 | - | TRBV18 | 18 | - | TGTGCCAGCTCACCACTTCGCACCATTGATATCACGCCAGAGACCCAGTACTTC | CASSPLRTIDITPETQYF
TRBJ2-1 | TRBD1 | TRBV15 | 14 | once | TGTGCCACCAGCACTCGGACAGGAGACAATGAGCAGTTCTTC | CATSTRTGDNEQFF
TRBJ2-7 | - | TRBV10-3 | 14 | - | TGTGCCATCAGTGAGTCTATGACAGCCTACGAGCAGTACTTC | CAISESMTAYEQYF
TRBJ2-7 | TRBD1 | TRBV7-9 | 14 | - | TGTGCCAGCAGCGAGGAAGGGGGCTCGTACGAGCAGTACTTC | CASSEEGGSYEQYF
TRBJ1-2 | - | TRBV6-6 | 12 | - | TGTGCCAGCGGTATCCCAGCCTATGGCTACACCTTC | CASGIPAYGYTF
TRBJ2-2 | TRBD2 | TRBV7-6 | 15 | - | TGTGCCAGCAGCCAACTAGCGGGGGATACCGGGGAGCTGTTTTTT | CASSQLAGDTGELFF
TRBJ1-2 | - | TRBV25-1 | 11 | - | TGTGCCACCGATGGGGGATATGGCTACACCTTC | CATDGGYGYTF
TRBJ2-1 | - | TRBV20-1 | 15 | - | TGCAGTGCTAGGCCCCTCCGAGGTCCTTACAATGAGCAGTTCTTC | CSARPLRGPYNEQFF
TRBJ2-2 | - | TRBV20-1 | 13 | - | TGCAGTGCTAGAGGCTTGGTAGCCGGGGAGCTGTTTTTT | CSARGLVAGELFF
TRBJ1-4 | TRBD1 | TRBV20-1 | 16 | - | TGCAGTGCTAGAGATCGGACAGGGGTGGATGAGGAAAAACTGTTTTTT | CSARDRTGVDEEKLFF
TRBJ1-5 | TRBD1 | TRBV9 | 14 | - | TGTGCCAGCAGCGTAGGGCAAGGGACAGCGCCCCAGCATTTT | CASSVGQGTAPQHF
TRBJ1-1 | - | TRBV5-4 | 15 | - | TGTGCCAGCAGCTTGTTGGAAACAATGAACACTGAAGCTTTCTTT | CASSLLETMNTEAFF
TRBJ2-1 | - | TRBV7-9 | 15 | - | TGTGCCAGCAGGACGGCAGGGCCCCCGGACAATGAGCAGTTCTTC | CASRTAGPPDNEQFF
TRBJ1-1 | TRBD1 | TRBV29-1 | 16 | - | TGCAGCGTTGAAGCCCAAGGGGGCAGGCTTTACACTGAAGCTTTCTTT | CSVEAQGGRLYTEAFF
TRBJ2-7 | - | TRBV7-9 | 12 | once | TGTGCCAGCAGCTTAGAAGTAAACGAGCAGTACTTC | CASSLEVNEQYF
TRBJ2-7 | TRBD2 | TRBV9 | 15 | - | TGTGCCAGCAGCGTAGGTGGCGGGGGGTCGTACGAGCAGTACTTC | CASSVGGGGSYEQYF
TRBJ1-1 | - | TRBV5-1 | 14 | - | TGCGCCAGCAGCTCTTCCCGGGGAGGCACTGAAGCTTTCTTT | CASSSSRGGTEAFF
TRBJ1-1 | TRBD1 | TRBV5-1 | 15 | - | TGCGCCAGCAGCAGGGACAGCGTGCCTGACACTGAAGCTTTCTTT | CASSRDSVPDTEAFF
TRBJ2-1 | TRBD1 | TRBV27 | 18 | - | TGTGCCAGCAGTTTATCGTCCCCCGGGACAGGGTGGGACAATGAGCAGTTCTTC | CASSLSSPGTGWDNEQFF
TRBJ2-7 | - | TRBV7-3 | 15 | few | TGTGCCAGCAGCTTAGAGGGGGGACAGTCCTACGAGCAGTACTTC | CASSLEGGQSYEQYF
TRBJ2-1 | TRBD1 | TRBV7-8 | 14 | - | TGTGCCAGCAGCTTATACCCAGGGGGCGATGAGCAGTTCTTC | CASSLYPGGDEQFF
TRBJ1-5 | - | TRBV27 | 13 | few | TGTGCCAGCAGTTTATTCGGGGATCAGCCCCAGCATTTT | CASSLFGDQPQHF
TRBJ1-1 | - | TRBV5-6 | 15 | - | TGTGCCAGCAGCACCCTTGACGGGGGCCACACTGAAGCTTTCTTT | CASSTLDGGHTEAFF
TRBJ1-1 | - | TRBV20-1 | 13 | - | TGCAGTGCTAGAGGTCTAGGGGTGACTGAAGCTTTCTTT | CSARGLGVTEAFF
TRBJ1-1 | - | TRBV9 | 13 | - | TGTGCCAGCTCAGACAGGCCGAACACTGAAGCTTTCTTT | CASSDRPNTEAFF
TRBJ2-2 | - | TRBV20-1 | 15 | once | TGCAGTGCGCTAACTCAACAGCCGAGGACCGGGGAGCTGTTTTTT | CSALTQQPRTGELFF
TRBJ1-1 | - | TRBV3-1 | 18 | - | TGTGCCAGCAGCCAAGAAACAGGGAAGAGAGCCTTAGGAACTGAAGCTTTCTTT | CASSQETGKRALGTEAFF
TRBJ2-3 | - | TRBV4-2 | 18 | - | TGTGCCAGCAGCCCCCAGGCAGGGGCAGAAGGGAGCACAGATACGCAGTATTTT | CASSPQAGAEGSTDTQYF
TRBJ2-7 | - | TRBV5-4 | 14 | - | TGTGCCAGCAGCTTGGCGGACAGCTCCTACGAGCAGTACTTC | CASSLADSSYEQYF
TRBJ2-7 | - | TRBV20-1 | 13 | - | TGCAGTGCTAGACAAGCTTTTCCCTACGAGCAGTACTTC | CSARQAFPYEQYF
TRBJ1-1 | TRBD1 | TRBV9 | 13 | - | TGTGCCAGCAGCGAGGGGGGACAGAGTGAAGCTTTCTTT | CASSEGGQSEAFF
TRBJ1-6 | - | TRBV9 | 16 | - | TGTGCCAGCAGCGTAGGAAAGAGCTCCTATAATTCACCCCTCCACTTT | CASSVGKSSYNSPLHF
TRBJ2-1 | TRBD2 | TRBV7-2 | 15 | - | TGTGCCAGCAGCTTATTGGGACTAGCTTACAATGAGCAGTTCTTC | CASSLLGLAYNEQFF
TRBJ2-1 | - | TRBV4-1 | 14 | - | TGCGCCAGCAGCCACCAGCCGGGGAGCGATGAGCAGTTCTTC | CASSHQPGSDEQFF
TRBJ2-5 | TRBD2 | TRBV20-1 | 16 | - | TGCAGTGCCCCCGGGGGGGCTAGCGGACCGCAGGAGACCCAGTACTTC | CSAPGGASGPQETQYF
TRBJ2-7 | - | TRBV13 | 14 | - | TGTGCCAGCAGCTCACATCACCTCGACTACGAGCAGTACTTC | CASSSHHLDYEQYF
TRBJ1-1 | - | TRBV25-1 | 14 | once | TGTGCCAGCAGTGAAGGAGGGCCGAACACTGAAGCTTTCTTT | CASSEGGPNTEAFF
TRBJ1-4 | - | TRBV7-7 | 13 | - | TGTGCCAGCAGCCTCGGGCATAATGAAAAACTGTTTTTT | CASSLGHNEKLFF